This TCR beta chain was identified in a study of shared clonotypes between healthy human individuals. For the study at large: With ages of 18 to 49, the donors were two women and a few men. Study-wide results and caveats: The naive CD4 repertoires of a handful of donors were compared, and about 5% of clonotypes were shared. On the whole, naive subsets had larger estimated richness than memory subsets had.

CDR3 length: 19 residues. Data came from immunoSEQ multiplex PCR; TCRdb stores just in-frame clones and leaves some out. The table includes around 550,000 clones, approximately 95% detected once. Naive CD8 cells lacked CD45RO, underwent positive selection for CCR7 and left out terminally differentiated effector memory CD45RA+ cells. Recent acute infections and vaccinations were absent in the healthy HIV-negative adult donors. Note on this clone: What it binds is not known.

The chain recombines TRBV1 with TRBJ2-5; the table's TRBD2 call for D was not verified on the DNA. TRBV1 is tagged as a pseudogene. The clonotype was recovered from a woman in her thirties in good health. Sequencing input: naive CD8+ T cells sorted from blood. The CDR3 loop is CTSSQDVGLAGERQETQYF. CDR3 sequence (DNA): TGCACCAGCAGCCAAGATGTCGGACTAGCGGGAGAAAGGCAAGAGACCCAGTACTTC.